This T cell receptor (beta chain) stems from a study of cytomegalovirus exposure and HLA in healthy donors. Study conclusions and caveats: A link between a missense DCLRE1C variant and TCR beta V- and J-gene trimming emerged from a later analysis.

Amplification used 60 Vbeta primers and 13 Jbeta primers. Sequenced by immunoSEQ multiplex PCR; TCRdb stores in-frame clones only, minus some. Altogether 150,000 to 200,000 clones are present, 79% being singletons, with the ten largest covering less than 2.5%. Regarding this clone: Its matching antigen is unknown.

The V gene lost 2 bases and the J gene lost 7 bases, with 23 bases spanning the gap. The CDR3 spans 18 residues. Germline CDR1 is LNHDA and CDR2 is SQIVND (reference sequence). This cohort consisted of healthy bone marrow donors. The sample taken for sequencing was PBMCs. The TCR comes from a woman aged 50 to 65 in good health and CMV-seronegative. The chain uses TRBV19 and TRBJ1-4; D possibly corresponds to TRBD1 (5 bases). CDR3 in DNA: TGTGCCAGTAGTATACCCCGGGCAGGGTTGATGGTGGGTGAAAAACTGTTTTTT. Protein: CASSIPRAGLMVGEKLFF.